This T cell receptor (beta chain) is drawn from a study of T-cell memory formation after mild COVID-19. General study results and limits: Specificity for SARS-CoV-2 was not confirmed among the second-wave clones peaking on day 37.

Libraries for TCRalpha and TCRbeta carried sample barcodes and unique molecular identifiers via 5'RACE. From the 5' RACE reads, TCRdb called clonotypes with MiXCR, one entry per CDR3 protein. The sample has 340,000 or so distinct CDR3 sequences, roughly 13% seen once; the top ten hold roughly a fifth. Regarding this clonotype: Its antigen remains unknown.

The CDR3 loop spans 14 amino acids. V was clipped by 5 bases and J by 5 bases; unmatched bases: 7. Germline-derived CDR1 and CDR2 are MNHEY and SMNVEV (reference sequence). This sequence joins TRBV27 and TRBJ2-5, with TRBD1 identical over 8 bases. Sample: PBMCs or a T cell subset sorted from them (not recorded which). The receptor's source is a man between 18 and 29 years old who had mild COVID-19 (a few samples of this study predate the infection). Cell type and time point are not known. The CDR3 spells CASSPDRVLETQYF. For the CDR3, the DNA is TGTGCCAGCAGTCCGGACAGGGTTTTGGAGACCCAGTACTTC.